This is a list of T cell receptor beta chains from one sample in a study of shared clonotypes between healthy human individuals. Sequencing used immunoSEQ multiplex PCR; TCRdb keeps in-frame clones, though not all of them. Of roughly 650,000 clones in the sample, roughly 97% were seen once. Sequencing was done on a sample of naive CD4+ T cells sorted from blood. All receptors derive from a woman aged 25 to 39 in good health. The CDR3 runs from the conserved cysteine through the conserved F or W. Each record gives: CDR3 length, V gene, J gene, D gene, clone size, CDR3 DNA, CDR3 protein. D genes are given only for firm matches. Part of the rows lack a size; the others show once, few, many or a class for expanded clones.

cdr3_length: 12; v_call: TRBV5-4; j_call: TRBJ2-7; d_call: -; clone_size: -; cdr3_nt: TGTGCCAGCAGCTCCGCTCGTAGGGAGCAGTACTTC; cdr3_aa: CASSSARREQYF
cdr3_length: 19; v_call: TRBV19; j_call: TRBJ2-1; d_call: -; clone_size: -; cdr3_nt: TGTGCCAGTAGTATAGAGGGGTTCAGCTCGGTGGGGTCCTACAATGAGCAGTTCTTC; cdr3_aa: CASSIEGFSSVGSYNEQFF
cdr3_length: 15; v_call: TRBV29-1; j_call: TRBJ2-1; d_call: TRBD2; clone_size: -; cdr3_nt: TGCAGCGTGGACATCCTGGCTAGCGGGAACAATGAGCAGTTCTTC; cdr3_aa: CSVDILASGNNEQFF
cdr3_length: 14; v_call: TRBV6-1; j_call: TRBJ1-6; d_call: -; clone_size: once; cdr3_nt: TGTGCCAGCAGTCAGGGATTCTACAATTCACCCCTCCACTTT; cdr3_aa: CASSQGFYNSPLHF
cdr3_length: 13; v_call: TRBV7-9; j_call: TRBJ2-7; d_call: -; clone_size: -; cdr3_nt: TGTGCCAGCAGCCCCGGTTCTGCTCGCGAGCAGTACTTC; cdr3_aa: CASSPGSAREQYF
cdr3_length: 16; v_call: TRBV28; j_call: TRBJ2-7; d_call: TRBD1; clone_size: -; cdr3_nt: TGTGCCAGCAGTCTCGGCCCGGGACAGGGGTCCTACGAGCAGTACTTC; cdr3_aa: CASSLGPGQGSYEQYF
cdr3_length: 15; v_call: TRBV5-1; j_call: TRBJ2-5; d_call: -; clone_size: -; cdr3_nt: TGCGCCAGCAGCTTTGTGACAGGGAGGCAAGAGACCCAGTACTTC; cdr3_aa: CASSFVTGRQETQYF
cdr3_length: 17; v_call: TRBV5-1; j_call: TRBJ2-3; d_call: TRBD1; clone_size: -; cdr3_nt: TGCGCCAGCAGCCTTACGTCGGACAGGAGATACACAGATACGCAGTATTTT; cdr3_aa: CASSLTSDRRYTDTQYF
cdr3_length: 11; v_call: TRBV20-1; j_call: TRBJ1-2; d_call: -; clone_size: -; cdr3_nt: TGCAGTGCTACGGACCGGTATGGCTACACCTTC; cdr3_aa: CSATDRYGYTF
cdr3_length: 14; v_call: TRBV5-1; j_call: TRBJ2-3; d_call: TRBD2; clone_size: -; cdr3_nt: TGCGCCAGCAGCCCGGGACTAGCGGTGGGTACGCAGTATTTT; cdr3_aa: CASSPGLAVGTQYF
cdr3_length: 16; v_call: TRBV11-2; j_call: TRBJ2-5; d_call: -; clone_size: -; cdr3_nt: TGTGCCAGCAGCGACTTCTCTCTCGGCTACCAAGAGACCCAGTACTTC; cdr3_aa: CASSDFSLGYQETQYF
cdr3_length: 12; v_call: TRBV5-1; j_call: TRBJ2-5; d_call: -; clone_size: -; cdr3_nt: TGCGCCAGCAGCTTGGCCCAAGAGACCCAGTACTTC; cdr3_aa: CASSLAQETQYF
cdr3_length: 12; v_call: TRBV19; j_call: TRBJ2-7; d_call: -; clone_size: -; cdr3_nt: TGTGCCAGTCGGGACTCAAACTACGAGCAGTACTTC; cdr3_aa: CASRDSNYEQYF
cdr3_length: 15; v_call: TRBV29-1; j_call: TRBJ2-3; d_call: -; clone_size: -; cdr3_nt: TGCAGCGTTGTTCCCCCTATCGGCGGCACAGATACGCAGTATTTT; cdr3_aa: CSVVPPIGGTDTQYF
cdr3_length: 15; v_call: TRBV7-9; j_call: TRBJ2-7; d_call: TRBD2; clone_size: -; cdr3_nt: TGTGCCAGCAGCAAGACTAGCGGGGGCACCTACGAGCAGTACTTC; cdr3_aa: CASSKTSGGTYEQYF
cdr3_length: 11; v_call: TRBV20-1; j_call: TRBJ2-1; d_call: -; clone_size: -; cdr3_nt: TGCAGTGCTAGAAGGGCGGTTGAGCAGTTCTTC; cdr3_aa: CSARRAVEQFF
cdr3_length: 15; v_call: TRBV7-9; j_call: TRBJ2-3; d_call: -; clone_size: -; cdr3_nt: TGTGCCAGCAGCCTCCTTCAGTGGTACACAGATACGCAGTATTTT; cdr3_aa: CASSLLQWYTDTQYF
cdr3_length: 13; v_call: TRBV4-1; j_call: TRBJ2-7; d_call: -; clone_size: -; cdr3_nt: TGCGCCAGCAGCCAGGCGCATGCCTACGAGCAGTACTTC; cdr3_aa: CASSQAHAYEQYF
cdr3_length: 13; v_call: TRBV19; j_call: TRBJ1-2; d_call: -; clone_size: -; cdr3_nt: TGTGCCAGTAGTCCGGACGGATACTATGGCTACACCTTC; cdr3_aa: CASSPDGYYGYTF
cdr3_length: 14; v_call: TRBV10-2; j_call: TRBJ2-1; d_call: TRBD2; clone_size: -; cdr3_nt: TGCGCCAGCAGAGGTAGCGGGAGACGGAATGAGCAGTTCTTC; cdr3_aa: CASRGSGRRNEQFF
cdr3_length: 15; v_call: TRBV5-1; j_call: TRBJ1-5; d_call: -; clone_size: -; cdr3_nt: TGCGCCAGCAGCTTGGTTGCTGGGGGCAATCAGCCCCAGCATTTT; cdr3_aa: CASSLVAGGNQPQHF
cdr3_length: 17; v_call: TRBV7-8; j_call: TRBJ1-1; d_call: -; clone_size: -; cdr3_nt: TGTGCCAGCAGCTTTAGGATAGGCGGCAGGGAAAACACTGAAGCTTTCTTT; cdr3_aa: CASSFRIGGRENTEAFF
cdr3_length: 17; v_call: TRBV5-1; j_call: TRBJ2-6; d_call: -; clone_size: -; cdr3_nt: TGCGCCAGCAGCTTGGGGGTCTCCAAATCTGGGGCCAACGTCCTGACTTTC; cdr3_aa: CASSLGVSKSGANVLTF
cdr3_length: 15; v_call: TRBV16; j_call: TRBJ1-4; d_call: TRBD1; clone_size: -; cdr3_nt: TGTGCCAGCAGCCCGCGACAGGGAATTAATGAAAAACTGTTTTTT; cdr3_aa: CASSPRQGINEKLFF
cdr3_length: 12; v_call: TRBV28; j_call: TRBJ1-1; d_call: -; clone_size: -; cdr3_nt: TGTGCCAGCAGTTTTGGGGTTTCTGAAGCTTTCTTT; cdr3_aa: CASSFGVSEAFF
cdr3_length: 17; v_call: TRBV6-4; j_call: TRBJ1-1; d_call: -; clone_size: -; cdr3_nt: TGTGCCAGCAGTGATTCCGACAAAGGGGAAGATAACACTGAAGCTTTCTTT; cdr3_aa: CASSDSDKGEDNTEAFF
cdr3_length: 12; v_call: TRBV2; j_call: TRBJ1-4; d_call: -; clone_size: -; cdr3_nt: TGTGCCAGCGGGGGGGCGTCCGAAAAACTGTTTTTT; cdr3_aa: CASGGASEKLFF
cdr3_length: 12; v_call: TRBV19; j_call: TRBJ2-2; d_call: -; clone_size: -; cdr3_nt: TGTGCCAGTAGCTGGATCACCGGGGAGCTGTTTTTT; cdr3_aa: CASSWITGELFF
cdr3_length: 15; v_call: TRBV4-2; j_call: TRBJ2-7; d_call: TRBD1; clone_size: -; cdr3_nt: TGTGCCAGCAGCCAAGATAGGGACAGGGGCTACGAGCAGTACTTC; cdr3_aa: CASSQDRDRGYEQYF
cdr3_length: 15; v_call: TRBV18; j_call: TRBJ2-5; d_call: TRBD2; clone_size: -; cdr3_nt: TGTGCCAGCTCACGACTAGCGGGAGGGCGAGAGACCCAGTACTTC; cdr3_aa: CASSRLAGGRETQYF
cdr3_length: 15; v_call: TRBV28; j_call: TRBJ2-7; d_call: -; clone_size: -; cdr3_nt: TGTGCCAGCAGCCCTGGGGGACGGCGACTTCACGAGCAGTACTTC; cdr3_aa: CASSPGGRRLHEQYF
cdr3_length: 17; v_call: TRBV10-2; j_call: TRBJ2-1; d_call: TRBD2; clone_size: -; cdr3_nt: TGCGCCAGCAGGGGACTAGCGGGAGGACACTCCTACAATGAGCAGTTCTTC; cdr3_aa: CASRGLAGGHSYNEQFF
cdr3_length: 14; v_call: TRBV6-6; j_call: TRBJ1-2; d_call: TRBD1; clone_size: once; cdr3_nt: TGTGCCAGCAACAGGGGACAGGCTAACTATGGCTACACCTTC; cdr3_aa: CASNRGQANYGYTF
cdr3_length: 15; v_call: TRBV7-3; j_call: TRBJ2-2; d_call: TRBD2; clone_size: once; cdr3_nt: TGTGCCAGCAGCTTCGGGGGGATGAACACCGGGGAGCTGTTTTTT; cdr3_aa: CASSFGGMNTGELFF
cdr3_length: 13; v_call: TRBV6-1; j_call: TRBJ2-7; d_call: -; clone_size: -; cdr3_nt: TGTGCCAGCAGAGACACTGGACTGGACGAGCAGTACTTC; cdr3_aa: CASRDTGLDEQYF
cdr3_length: 13; v_call: TRBV19; j_call: TRBJ2-1; d_call: -; clone_size: -; cdr3_nt: TGTGCCAGTAGTAACAATCTATACAATGAGCAGTTCTTC; cdr3_aa: CASSNNLYNEQFF
cdr3_length: 14; v_call: TRBV19; j_call: TRBJ1-5; d_call: TRBD1; clone_size: -; cdr3_nt: TGTGCCAGTAGTTGGACAGGCGACAATCAGCCCCAGCATTTT; cdr3_aa: CASSWTGDNQPQHF
cdr3_length: 13; v_call: TRBV2; j_call: TRBJ2-2; d_call: -; clone_size: -; cdr3_nt: TGTGCCAGCAGTGGGACTTACGACGGGGAGCTGTTTTTT; cdr3_aa: CASSGTYDGELFF
cdr3_length: 14; v_call: TRBV5-6; j_call: TRBJ2-3; d_call: -; clone_size: -; cdr3_nt: TGTGCCAGCAGCTTGAATAAAGGAAGGGGTACGCAGTATTTT; cdr3_aa: CASSLNKGRGTQYF
cdr3_length: 15; v_call: TRBV6-5; j_call: TRBJ1-2; d_call: -; clone_size: -; cdr3_nt: TGTGCCAGCAGTTACTCGAGGGGAGGGCCCTATGGCTACACCTTC; cdr3_aa: CASSYSRGGPYGYTF
cdr3_length: 12; v_call: TRBV11-2; j_call: TRBJ2-5; d_call: -; clone_size: -; cdr3_nt: TGTGCCAGCAGCTGGGCCCAAGAGACCCAGTACTTC; cdr3_aa: CASSWAQETQYF
cdr3_length: 13; v_call: TRBV6-5; j_call: TRBJ2-3; d_call: -; clone_size: -; cdr3_nt: TGTGCCAGCAGAGTACCAAGCACAGATACGCAGTATTTT; cdr3_aa: CASRVPSTDTQYF
cdr3_length: 12; v_call: TRBV4-2; j_call: TRBJ2-7; d_call: -; clone_size: few; cdr3_nt: TGTGCCAGCAGCCCCACGGGGGACGAGCAGTACTTC; cdr3_aa: CASSPTGDEQYF
cdr3_length: 15; v_call: TRBV5-1; j_call: TRBJ2-1; d_call: TRBD1; clone_size: -; cdr3_nt: TGCGCCAGCAGCTCCGGGACAGGGTTTGGAAATGAGCAGTTCTTC; cdr3_aa: CASSSGTGFGNEQFF
cdr3_length: 12; v_call: TRBV5-4; j_call: TRBJ2-5; d_call: -; clone_size: -; cdr3_nt: TGTGCCAGCAGCCTACCGGAAGAGACCCAGTACTTC; cdr3_aa: CASSLPEETQYF
cdr3_length: 16; v_call: TRBV6-6; j_call: TRBJ2-7; d_call: -; clone_size: -; cdr3_nt: TGTGCCAGCAGTTACTCGATGGCGGAGAGCTCCTACGAGCAGTACTTC; cdr3_aa: CASSYSMAESSYEQYF
cdr3_length: 15; v_call: TRBV14; j_call: TRBJ1-1; d_call: -; clone_size: -; cdr3_nt: TGTGCCAGCAGCCAAGTGCAGGGGCTATCCACTGAAGCTTTCTTT; cdr3_aa: CASSQVQGLSTEAFF
cdr3_length: 16; v_call: TRBV7-9; j_call: TRBJ1-5; d_call: -; clone_size: -; cdr3_nt: TGTGCCAGCAGCTTAGGGCCAGACAGATTCAATCAGCCCCAGCATTTT; cdr3_aa: CASSLGPDRFNQPQHF
cdr3_length: 14; v_call: TRBV5-1; j_call: TRBJ2-1; d_call: TRBD2; clone_size: -; cdr3_nt: TGCGCCAGCAGCTTCGGACTAGGTCTGGTTGAGCAGTTCTTC; cdr3_aa: CASSFGLGLVEQFF
cdr3_length: 13; v_call: TRBV2; j_call: TRBJ2-7; d_call: -; clone_size: -; cdr3_nt: TGTGCCAGCAGTCGGGACTCGTTTCGGGAGCAGTACTTC; cdr3_aa: CASSRDSFREQYF
cdr3_length: 14; v_call: TRBV28; j_call: TRBJ1-2; d_call: -; clone_size: once; cdr3_nt: TGTGCCAGCAGTTTGGGGCAGGGCATCTATGGCTACACCTTC; cdr3_aa: CASSLGQGIYGYTF
cdr3_length: 19; v_call: TRBV28; j_call: TRBJ2-7; d_call: -; clone_size: once; cdr3_nt: TGTGCCAGCAGTTTAGACAGGGGGCGTGGGACTAGCGGCTTCTACGAGCAGTACTTC; cdr3_aa: CASSLDRGRGTSGFYEQYF